This entry lists 9 T cell receptor beta chains sequenced from one sample in a study of blood T cell repertoires in COVID-19. The protocol was immunoSEQ multiplex PCR, while the TCRdb copy is restricted to in-frame clones and leaves out a portion. The repertoire has about 50,000 clones, about 89% of them found once; the top ten carry approximately 15%. Sequenced input: peripheral blood. The receptors derive from a human donor in a cohort sampled during active COVID-19.

The chain couples TRBV3-1 (or the pseudogene TRBV3-2) to TRBJ2-6; possible D gene TRBD2, 6 bases. Germline V gene sequence: CDR1 LGHDT, CDR2 YNNKEL (reference sequence). V was clipped by 4 bases and J by 4 bases, with 14 bases between them. CDR3 size: 16 residues. The CDR3 sequence: CASSPGLTRGANVLTF. DNA of the CDR3: TGTGCCAGCAGCCCGGGACTGACGCGCGGGGCCAACGTCCTGACTTTC.

The chain carries TRBV29-1 and TRBJ2-5; 9 bases match TRBD1. Germline V lookup: CDR1 SQVTM, CDR2 ANQGSEA. V lost 2 bases, J lost 5 bases, and 3 bases stayed unmatched. The CDR3 sequence is 13 residues long. The CDR3 sequence is CSVERTGEETQYF. In DNA form, the CDR3 reads TGCAGCGTTGAAAGGACAGGGGAGGAGACCCAGTACTTC.

The chain employs TRBV7-2 and TRBJ2-7; D may be TRBD1 (5 bases). The ends were cut back, 4 bases at V and 2 bases at J, with 12 bases in the middle. In germline, CDR1 is SGHTA, CDR2 FQGNSA. CDR3 length: 14 amino acids. The CDR3 DNA follows: TGTGCCAGCAGCTCCAGGGTCCTAGCCTACGAGCAGTACTTC. It translates to CASSSRVLAYEQYF.

This clone was picked up one time. The chain links TRBV30 to TRBJ2-7, with 7 bases fitting TRBD2. From germline, CDR1 is GTSNPN and CDR2 SVGIG (reference sequence). CDR3 size: 14 residues. The V segment lost 6 bases and the J segment 3 bases; nucleotides outside the gene matches: 11. The CDR3 bases are TGTGCCTGCGGGGGGAGCGGGGTCTTCTACGAGCAGTACTTC. This encodes CACGGSGVFYEQYF. The full variable domain, its missing parts supplied by reference TRBV30 and TRBJ2-7, is SQTIHQWPATLVQPVGSPLSLECTVEGTSNPNLYWYRQAAGRGLQLLFYSVGIGQISSEVPQNLSASRPQDRQFILSSKKLLLSDSGFYLCACGGSGVFYEQYFGPGTRLTVT.

DNA for the CDR3: TGTGCCAGCTGCAGGGGGCAGCCTGGGGCCAACGTCCTGACTTTC. Protein: CASCRGQPGANVLTF. The chain couples TRBV5-8 to TRBJ2-6; 8 nucleotides line up with TRBD1. Losses at the gene ends were 7 bases for V and 2 bases for J; bases not matched to a gene: 5. This CDR3 comprises 15 residues. Per the germline V gene, CDR1 is SGHTS and CDR2 is YDEGEE.

The chain carries TRBV4-2 and TRBJ2-4; 10 bases are a match to TRBD2. The trim removed 0 bases at V and 0 bases at J, leaving 11 bases unmatched. The CDR3 is 20 residues long. The germline V gene encodes CDR1 LGHNA and CDR2 YNFKEQ. DNA for the CDR3: TGTGCCAGCAGCCAAGAGAGTCTAGCGGGGGCGAAATTAGCCAAAAACATTCAGTACTTC. Protein: CASSQESLAGAKLAKNIQYF.

The DNA for the CDR3 is TGTGCCAGCAGCCAAGCGGCTAGCGGGCGACTCACAGATACGCAGTATTTT. Translated: CASSQAASGRLTDTQYF. The chain combines TRBV14 with TRBJ2-3; TRBD2 agrees at 8 bases. Germline CDR1 SGHDN, CDR2 FVKESK. The length of the CDR3 is 17 residues. V shed 1 base, J shed 2 bases, and the junction held 8 bases outside the gene matches. Full variable domain (remainder filled in from reference TRBV14 and TRBJ2-3): EAGVTQFPSHSVIEKGQTVTLRCDPISGHDNLYWYRRVMGKEIKFLLHFVKESKQDESGMPNNRFLAERTGGTYSTLKVQPAELEDSGVYFCASSQAASGRLTDTQYFGPGTRLTVL.

The chain employs TRBV30 and TRBJ1-5, with TRBD1 identical over 9 bases. After removal of 2 bases from V and 7 bases from J, the junction contained 6 bases not matched to a gene. The CDR3 runs to 14 residues. The V gene's germline CDR1 is GTSNPN and CDR2 SVGIG (reference sequence). CDR3 bases: TGTGCCTGGAGTCCGGGACAGGGTCTGCAGCCCCAGCATTTT. It specifies CAWSPGQGLQPQHF.

The chain links TRBV7-9 to TRBJ1-2, with D possibly being TRBD1 (5 bases). Germline V lookup: CDR1 SEHNR, CDR2 FQNEAQ (reference sequence). The germline V and J ends were trimmed by 5 bases and 6 bases, with 19 bases remaining between them. The CDR3 length is 15 residues. CDR3: CASSNDGGGIHGYTF. Here the CDR3 DNA reads TGTGCCAGCAGCAACGACGGGGGTGGGATCCATGGCTACACCTTC.